This T cell receptor (beta chain) was identified during a study of cytomegalovirus exposure and HLA in healthy donors. Study-level points and caveats: In a later analysis, V- and J-gene trimming of beta chains associated with a DCLRE1C missense variant, replicated independently. Fewer than 20,000 TCR beta sequences were associated with HLA alleles at 0.05 false discovery rate in a later analysis. Cytomegalovirus association was assigned to more than 150 TCR beta chains.

Trimming at V came to 3 bases and at J to 3 bases, leaving 12 bases not matched to a gene. There are 17 residues in the CDR3. The germline gives CDR1 SGDLS, CDR2 YYNGEE. PCR amplification relied on 60 Vbeta primers (plus 13 Jbeta primers). Clones were sequenced by immunoSEQ multiplex PCR, and TCRdb holds only the in-frame ones, with some missing. This sample has around 140,000 clones, with approximately 75% found just once. Regarding this clone: The antigen is undetermined.

Sequences were obtained from PBMCs. The receptor was derived from a male donor in good health and CMV-seronegative. This sequence joins TRBV9 and TRBJ1-3; 7 bases agree with TRBD1. CDR3 bases: TGTGCCAGCAGCGCAAGACCCACAGGGGCAGGTGGAAACACCATATATTTT. Protein: CASSARPTGAGGNTIYF.